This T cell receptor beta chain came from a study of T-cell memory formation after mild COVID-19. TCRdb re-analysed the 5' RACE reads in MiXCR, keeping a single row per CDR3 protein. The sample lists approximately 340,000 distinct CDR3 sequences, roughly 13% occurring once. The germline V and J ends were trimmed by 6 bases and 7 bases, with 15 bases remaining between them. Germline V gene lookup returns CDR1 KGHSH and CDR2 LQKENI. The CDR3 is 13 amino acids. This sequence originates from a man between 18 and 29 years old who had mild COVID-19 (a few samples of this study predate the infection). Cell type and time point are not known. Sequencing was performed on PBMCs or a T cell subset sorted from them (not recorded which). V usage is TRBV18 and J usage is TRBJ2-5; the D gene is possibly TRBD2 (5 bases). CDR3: CASSPGSAVTQYF. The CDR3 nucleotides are TGTGCCAGCTCTCCGGGGTCGGCGGTGACCCAGTACTTC.